A single TCR beta chain is shown here with its context. Its binding antigen is unknown. No base-level quality is on record; no much larger clone is a single base apart. V is reduced by 2 bases and J by 5 bases, leaving a spacing of 13 bases between them. The CDR3 spans 15 residues, from the cysteine through the phenylalanine. The only DNA kept is the CDR3, 45 bases in frame from the first base. Via the germline V gene (reference sequence), CDR1 is MNHEY and CDR2 SMNVEV. Library preparation was by PCR. This sample was sequenced with an Illumina HiSeq 2500. To normalize quantification of the TCRbeta repertoire, the TCR libraries were built with molecular barcoding that relied on unique molecular identifiers. TCRdb handled the public reads itself, with Q25 trimming in fastp and clone calling in MiXCR, and kept productive beta chains. Under each unique CDR3 protein, matching rows form one entry showing the most common genes and DNA. The sample records around 250,000 distinct CDR3 sequences, around 25% of which are singletons. The ten most abundant clones make up roughly 2.7% of the sample.

The sample belongs to a study of T-cell reconstitution after alpha-beta-depleted transplantation in children listed by TCRdb under 2016. In terms of the full investigation: T-cell immune reconstitution after TCRalphabeta/CD19-depleted allogeneic hematopoietic cell transplantation in children was quantitatively tracked in the study by means of TCR repertoire profiling. Results the study describes overall, beyond this receptor: The apparently early alphabetaT-cell count recovery about two months after transplant was reportedly dependent on only several hundred rapidly expanded clones derived from non-depleted graft cells. In some patients, the high TCRbeta diversity seen at day 60 was put down to recipient T cells and intrathymic progenitors that had survived conditioning. Over the following months the frequencies of hyperexpanded clones went down, and after one year T-cell counts and TCRbeta diversity were mostly credited to newly produced T cells.

In light of the paper, this sample's treatment or condition label describes: allogeneic hematopoietic cell transplantation with graft depleted of TCRalphabeta T cells and CD19 B cells. The transplant recipients were children given TCRalphabeta/CD19-depleted allogeneic hematopoietic cell grafts. The sequence was collected from a girl aged 2-10 years with Fanconi anemia, due to receive a stem cell transplant. The source material was PBMCs, sampled before TCRalphabeta/CD19-depleted stem cell transplant. The sequence is built from TRBV27 and TRBJ2-1; no D gene can be assigned with confidence. The CDR3 region: CASSLIGPTNNEQFF. The nucleotides are TGTGCCAGCAGTTTAATTGGGCCCACCAACAATGAGCAGTTCTTC.